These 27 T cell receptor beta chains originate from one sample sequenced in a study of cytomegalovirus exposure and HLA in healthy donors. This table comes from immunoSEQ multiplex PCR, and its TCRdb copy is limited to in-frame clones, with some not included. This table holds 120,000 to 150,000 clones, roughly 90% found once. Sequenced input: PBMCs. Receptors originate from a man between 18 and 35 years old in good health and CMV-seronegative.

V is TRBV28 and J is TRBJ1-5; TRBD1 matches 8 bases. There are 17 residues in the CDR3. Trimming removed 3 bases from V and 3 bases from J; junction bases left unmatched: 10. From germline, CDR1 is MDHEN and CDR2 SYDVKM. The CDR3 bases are TGTGCCAGCAGTTTCAACCTAAAGGACAGGGTCAATCAGCCCCAGCATTTT. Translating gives CASSFNLKDRVNQPQHF.

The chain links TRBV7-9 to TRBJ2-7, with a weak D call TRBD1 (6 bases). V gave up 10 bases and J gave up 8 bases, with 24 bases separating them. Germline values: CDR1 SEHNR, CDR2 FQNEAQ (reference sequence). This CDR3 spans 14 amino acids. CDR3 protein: CATQAGNRDVKQYV. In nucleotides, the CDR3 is TGTGCCACCCAAGCCGGGAACAGGGATGTCAAGCAGTACGTC.

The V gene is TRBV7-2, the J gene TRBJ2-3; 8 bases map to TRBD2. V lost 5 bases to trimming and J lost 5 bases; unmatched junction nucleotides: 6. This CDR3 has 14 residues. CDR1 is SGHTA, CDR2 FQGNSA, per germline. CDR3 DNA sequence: TGTGCCAGCAGCCTCGCGGGGGGCCGAGATACGCAGTATTTT. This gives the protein CASSLAGGRDTQYF.

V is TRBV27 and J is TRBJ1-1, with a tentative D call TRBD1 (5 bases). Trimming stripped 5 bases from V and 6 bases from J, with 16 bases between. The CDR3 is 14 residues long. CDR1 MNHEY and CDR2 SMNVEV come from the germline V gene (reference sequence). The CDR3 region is CASSTGPGGAEAFF. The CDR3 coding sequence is TGTGCCAGCAGTACAGGACCAGGAGGGGCTGAAGCTTTCTTT.

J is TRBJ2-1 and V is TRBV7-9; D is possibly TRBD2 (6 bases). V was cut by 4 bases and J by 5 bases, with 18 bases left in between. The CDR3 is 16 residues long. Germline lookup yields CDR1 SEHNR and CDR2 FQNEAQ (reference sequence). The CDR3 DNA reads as TGTGCCAGCAGCTCCCGGGACTCCGAATTCAACAATGAGCAGTTCTTC. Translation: CASSSRDSEFNNEQFF.

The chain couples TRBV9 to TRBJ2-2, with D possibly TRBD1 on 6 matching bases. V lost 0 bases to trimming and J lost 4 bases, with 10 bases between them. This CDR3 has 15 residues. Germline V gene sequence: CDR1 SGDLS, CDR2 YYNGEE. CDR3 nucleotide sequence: TGTGCCAGCAGCGTAGCAGGGGCCGGCACCGGGGAGCTGTTTTTT. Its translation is CASSVAGAGTGELFF.

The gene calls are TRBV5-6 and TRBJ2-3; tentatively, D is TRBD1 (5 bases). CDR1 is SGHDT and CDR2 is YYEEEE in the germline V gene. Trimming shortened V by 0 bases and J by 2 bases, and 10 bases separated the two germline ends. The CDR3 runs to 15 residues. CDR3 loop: CASSLGSRVTDTQYF. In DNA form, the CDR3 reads TGTGCCAGCAGCTTGGGTTCCAGGGTCACAGATACGCAGTATTTT.

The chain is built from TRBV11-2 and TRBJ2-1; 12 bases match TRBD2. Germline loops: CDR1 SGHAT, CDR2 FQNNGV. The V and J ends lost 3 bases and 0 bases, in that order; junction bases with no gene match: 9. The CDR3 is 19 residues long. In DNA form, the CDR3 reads TGTGCCAGCAGCTTTTCGACTAGCGGGGGTCCCGGCTCCTACAATGAGCAGTTCTTC. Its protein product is CASSFSTSGGPGSYNEQFF.

The CDR3 spells CASWREENNEQFF. CDR3 sequence (DNA): TGTGCCAGCTGGAGGGAGGAAAACAATGAGCAGTTCTTC. V and J are TRBV21-1 and TRBJ2-1; no DNA check was done on the table's D call, TRBD2. TRBV21-1 is recorded as a pseudogene. CDR3 size: 13 residues.

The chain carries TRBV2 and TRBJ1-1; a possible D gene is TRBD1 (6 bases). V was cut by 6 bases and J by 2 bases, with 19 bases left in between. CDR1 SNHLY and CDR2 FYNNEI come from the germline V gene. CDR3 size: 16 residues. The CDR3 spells CASRGEWGGLNTEAFF. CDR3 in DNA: TGTGCCAGCAGAGGGGAGTGGGGGGGCCTCAACACTGAAGCTTTCTTT.

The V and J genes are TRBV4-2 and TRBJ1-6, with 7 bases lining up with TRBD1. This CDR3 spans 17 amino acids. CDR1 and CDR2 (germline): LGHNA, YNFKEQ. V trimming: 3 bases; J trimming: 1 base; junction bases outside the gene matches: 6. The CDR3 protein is CASSQATGDSYNSPLHF. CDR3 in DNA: TGTGCCAGCAGCCAGGCCACAGGGGATTCCTATAATTCACCCCTCCACTTT.

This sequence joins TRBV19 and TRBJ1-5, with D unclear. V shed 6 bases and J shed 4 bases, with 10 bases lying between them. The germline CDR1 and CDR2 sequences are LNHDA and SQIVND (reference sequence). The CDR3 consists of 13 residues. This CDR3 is CASRNFLNQPQHF. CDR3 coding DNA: TGTGCCAGTAGGAACTTTTTGAATCAGCCCCAGCATTTT.

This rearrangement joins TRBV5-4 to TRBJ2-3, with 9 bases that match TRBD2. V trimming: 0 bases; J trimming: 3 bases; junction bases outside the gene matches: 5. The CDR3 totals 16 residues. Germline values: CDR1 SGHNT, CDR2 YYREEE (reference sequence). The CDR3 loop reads CASSLGISGGTDTQYF. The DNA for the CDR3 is TGTGCCAGCAGCTTGGGTATTAGCGGGGGAACAGATACGCAGTATTTT.

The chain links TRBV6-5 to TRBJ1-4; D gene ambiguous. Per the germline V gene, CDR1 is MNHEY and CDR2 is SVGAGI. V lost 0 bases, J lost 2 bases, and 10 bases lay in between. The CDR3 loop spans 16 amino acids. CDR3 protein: CASSYSFRSTNEKLFF. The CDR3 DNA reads TGTGCCAGCAGTTACTCGTTCCGTTCTACTAATGAAAAACTGTTTTTT.

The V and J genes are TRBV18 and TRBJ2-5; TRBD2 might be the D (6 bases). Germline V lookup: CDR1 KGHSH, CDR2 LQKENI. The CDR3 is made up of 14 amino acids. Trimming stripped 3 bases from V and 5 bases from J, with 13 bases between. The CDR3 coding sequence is TGTGCCAGCTCACCGGGACTCACGATGGAGACCCAGTACTTC. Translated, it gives CASSPGLTMETQYF.

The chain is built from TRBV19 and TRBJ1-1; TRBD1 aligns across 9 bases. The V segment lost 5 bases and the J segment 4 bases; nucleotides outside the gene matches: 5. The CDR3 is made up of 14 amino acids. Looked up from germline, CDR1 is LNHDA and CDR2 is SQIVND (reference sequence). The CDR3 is CASSVGQGGTEAFF. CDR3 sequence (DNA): TGTGCCAGTAGTGTGGGACAGGGAGGCACTGAAGCTTTCTTT.

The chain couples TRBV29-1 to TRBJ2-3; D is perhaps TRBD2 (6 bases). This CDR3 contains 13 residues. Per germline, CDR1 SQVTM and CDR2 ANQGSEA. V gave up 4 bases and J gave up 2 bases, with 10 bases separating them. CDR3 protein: CSVGGENTDTQYF. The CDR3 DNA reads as TGCAGCGTTGGGGGGGAGAACACAGATACGCAGTATTTT.

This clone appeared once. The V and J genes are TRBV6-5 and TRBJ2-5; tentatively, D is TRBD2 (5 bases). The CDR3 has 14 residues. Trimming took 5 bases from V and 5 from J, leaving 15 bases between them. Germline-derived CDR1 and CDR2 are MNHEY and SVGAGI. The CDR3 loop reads CASSPDRRRETQYF. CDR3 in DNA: TGTGCCAGCAGTCCCGACCGGAGGCGGGAGACCCAGTACTTC.

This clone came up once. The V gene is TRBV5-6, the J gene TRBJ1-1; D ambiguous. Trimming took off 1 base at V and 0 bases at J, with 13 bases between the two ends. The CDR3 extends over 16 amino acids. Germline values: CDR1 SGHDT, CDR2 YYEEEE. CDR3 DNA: TGTGCCAGCAGCTTGATTAGCGCGAGATTGAACACTGAAGCTTTCTTT. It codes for CASSLISARLNTEAFF. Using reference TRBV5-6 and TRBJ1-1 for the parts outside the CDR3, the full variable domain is DAGVTQSPTHLIKTRGQQVTLRCSPKSGHDTVSWYQQALGQGPQFIFQYYEEEERQRGNFPDRFSGHQFPNYSSELNVNALLLGDSALYLCASSLISARLNTEAFFGQGTRLTVV.

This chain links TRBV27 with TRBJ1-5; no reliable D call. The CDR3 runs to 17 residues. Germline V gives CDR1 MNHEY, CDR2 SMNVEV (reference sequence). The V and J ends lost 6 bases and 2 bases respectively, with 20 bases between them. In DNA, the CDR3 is TGTGCCAGCAGCCAAAAGCTTCCACTCCCGGGCAATCAGCCCCAGCATTTT. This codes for CASSQKLPLPGNQPQHF.

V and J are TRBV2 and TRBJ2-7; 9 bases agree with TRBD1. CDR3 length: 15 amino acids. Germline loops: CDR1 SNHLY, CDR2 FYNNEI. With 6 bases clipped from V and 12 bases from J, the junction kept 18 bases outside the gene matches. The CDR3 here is CASRAPDRGLGYLYV. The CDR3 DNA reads TGTGCCAGCAGGGCCCCCGACAGGGGGTTAGGGTACTTGTACGTC.

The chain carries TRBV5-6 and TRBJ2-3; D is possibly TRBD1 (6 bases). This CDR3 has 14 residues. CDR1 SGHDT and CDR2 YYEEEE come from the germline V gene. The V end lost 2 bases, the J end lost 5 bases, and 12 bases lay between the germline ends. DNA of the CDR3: TGTGCCAGCAGCTTTGGGGGCCGGGGAGATACGCAGTATTTT. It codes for CASSFGGRGDTQYF. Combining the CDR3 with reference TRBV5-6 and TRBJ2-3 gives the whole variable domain DAGVTQSPTHLIKTRGQQVTLRCSPKSGHDTVSWYQQALGQGPQFIFQYYEEEERQRGNFPDRFSGHQFPNYSSELNVNALLLGDSALYLCASSFGGRGDTQYFGPGTRLTVL.

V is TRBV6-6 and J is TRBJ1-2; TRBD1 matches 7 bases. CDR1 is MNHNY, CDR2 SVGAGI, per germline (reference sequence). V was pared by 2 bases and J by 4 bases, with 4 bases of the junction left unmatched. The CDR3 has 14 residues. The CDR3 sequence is CASSYRQGGYGYTF. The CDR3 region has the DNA TGTGCCAGCAGTTACCGACAGGGTGGCTATGGCTACACCTTC.

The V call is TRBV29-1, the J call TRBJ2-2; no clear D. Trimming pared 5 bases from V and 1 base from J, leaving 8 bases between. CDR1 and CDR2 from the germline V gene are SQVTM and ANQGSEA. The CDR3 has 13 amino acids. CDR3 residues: CSVSDLNTGELFF. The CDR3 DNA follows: TGCAGCGTTAGCGACCTGAACACCGGGGAGCTGTTTTTT.

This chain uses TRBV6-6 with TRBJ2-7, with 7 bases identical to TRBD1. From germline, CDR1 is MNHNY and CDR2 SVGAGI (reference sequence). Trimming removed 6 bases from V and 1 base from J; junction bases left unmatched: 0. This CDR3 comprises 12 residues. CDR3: CASRTGSYEQYF. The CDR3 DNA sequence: TGTGCCAGCAGGACAGGGTCCTACGAGCAGTACTTC.

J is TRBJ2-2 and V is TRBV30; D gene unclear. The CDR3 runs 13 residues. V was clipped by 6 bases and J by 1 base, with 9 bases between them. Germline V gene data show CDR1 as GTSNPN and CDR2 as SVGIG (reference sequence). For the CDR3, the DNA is TGTGCCTGTCCGGTGTTGAACACCGGGGAGCTGTTTTTT. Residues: CACPVLNTGELFF.

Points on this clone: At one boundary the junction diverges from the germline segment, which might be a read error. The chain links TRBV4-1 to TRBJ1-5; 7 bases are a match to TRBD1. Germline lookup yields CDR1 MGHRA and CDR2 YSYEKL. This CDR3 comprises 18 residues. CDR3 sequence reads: CASRQEIGDSPGSPPQHF. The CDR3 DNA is TGCGCCAGCAGACAAGAAATTGGGGACAGCCCTGGGTCTCCTCCCCAGCATTTT.